The source of this T cell receptor (beta chain) is a study of cytotoxic CD8 clonotypes in ibrutinib-treated CLL. Looking at the study overall: The average sample held around 260,000 productive templates and 85,000 to 100,000 productive rearrangements. Findings and limits, study-wide: T-cell clonality at baseline went above that of age-matched healthy donors and rose and fell with circulating CD8+ T-cell counts. Once treatment began, public clonotypes, which were uncommon, contracted or stayed stable.

A few counts support this clone. Its specificity is not known. The sample contains more than one DNA sequence encoding this CDR3. From germline, CDR1 is SGHRS and CDR2 YFSETQ. V lost 2 bases to trimming and J lost 3 bases, with 9 bases between them. The CDR3 is 13 amino acids. The intended depth for sequencing was 1 in 200,000 to 1 in 1 million T cells. Sequencing used immunoSEQ multiplex PCR; TCRdb keeps in-frame clones, though not all of them. The table includes hundreds of thousands of clones, about 61% detected once. This TCR was sampled from a human donor with chronic lymphocytic leukemia. Sequenced material: PBMCs, taken after 36 months of ibrutinib treatment. The chain carries TRBV5-1 and TRBJ2-7; D is possibly TRBD1 (5 bases). CDR3 protein: CASSLRGGYEQYF. The CDR3 nucleotides read TGCGCCAGCAGCTTAAGGGGCGGCTACGAGCAGTACTTC.